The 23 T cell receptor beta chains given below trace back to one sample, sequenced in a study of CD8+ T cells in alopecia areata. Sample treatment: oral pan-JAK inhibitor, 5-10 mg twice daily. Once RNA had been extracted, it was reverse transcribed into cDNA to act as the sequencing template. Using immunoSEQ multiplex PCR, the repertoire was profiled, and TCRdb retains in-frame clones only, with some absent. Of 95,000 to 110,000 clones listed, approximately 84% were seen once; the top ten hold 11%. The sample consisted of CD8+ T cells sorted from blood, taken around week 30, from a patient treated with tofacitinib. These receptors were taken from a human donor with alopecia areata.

The CDR3 bases are TGTGCCAGCTCTCTTAAGGGGGGGAATCAGCCCCAGCATTTT. It codes for CASSLKGGNQPQHF. The chain couples TRBV18 to TRBJ1-5, with D possibly TRBD1 on 6 matching bases. CDR1 is KGHSH, CDR2 LQKENI, per germline. Trimming left V 6 bases short and J 4 bases short, with 13 bases between. CDR3 size: 14 residues.

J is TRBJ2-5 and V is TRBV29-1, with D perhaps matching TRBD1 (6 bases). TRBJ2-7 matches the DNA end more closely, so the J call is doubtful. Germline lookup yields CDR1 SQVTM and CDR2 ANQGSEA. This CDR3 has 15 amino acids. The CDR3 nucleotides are TGCAGCGTTGACAGGCCACAGGGTTCAACCTACGAGCAGTACTTC. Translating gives CSVDRPQGSTYEQYF.

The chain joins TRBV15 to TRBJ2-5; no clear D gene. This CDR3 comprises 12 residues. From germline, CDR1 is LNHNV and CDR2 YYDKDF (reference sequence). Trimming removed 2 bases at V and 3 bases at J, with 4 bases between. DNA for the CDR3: TGTGCCACCAGCAGAAACGAAGAGACCCAGTACTTC. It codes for CATSRNEETQYF.

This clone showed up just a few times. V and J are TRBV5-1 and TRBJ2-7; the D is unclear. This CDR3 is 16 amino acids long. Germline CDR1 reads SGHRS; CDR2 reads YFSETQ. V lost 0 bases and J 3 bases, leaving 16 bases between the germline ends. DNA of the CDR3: TGCGCCAGCAGCTTGGCCATTGTTGGGCAGATCTACGAGCAGTACTTC. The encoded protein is CASSLAIVGQIYEQYF.

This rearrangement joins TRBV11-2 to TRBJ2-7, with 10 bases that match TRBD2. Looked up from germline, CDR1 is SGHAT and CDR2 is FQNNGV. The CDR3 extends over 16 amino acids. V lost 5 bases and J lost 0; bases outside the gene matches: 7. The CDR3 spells CASSLTTSGPSYEQYF. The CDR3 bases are TGTGCCAGCAGCCTTACGACTAGCGGGCCCTCCTACGAGCAGTACTTC.

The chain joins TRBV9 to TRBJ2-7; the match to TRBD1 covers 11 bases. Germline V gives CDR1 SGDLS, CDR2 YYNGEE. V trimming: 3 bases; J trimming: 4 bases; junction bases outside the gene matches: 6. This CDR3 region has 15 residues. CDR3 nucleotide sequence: TGTGCCAGCAGCGCGGGGACAGGGGGGTTTTACGAGCAGTACTTC. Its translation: CASSAGTGGFYEQYF.

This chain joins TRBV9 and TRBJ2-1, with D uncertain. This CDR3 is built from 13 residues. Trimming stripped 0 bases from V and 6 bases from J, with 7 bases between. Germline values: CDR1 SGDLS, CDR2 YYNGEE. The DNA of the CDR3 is TGTGCCAGCAGCGTAGCTAGTCCCAATGAGCAGTTCTTC. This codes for CASSVASPNEQFF.

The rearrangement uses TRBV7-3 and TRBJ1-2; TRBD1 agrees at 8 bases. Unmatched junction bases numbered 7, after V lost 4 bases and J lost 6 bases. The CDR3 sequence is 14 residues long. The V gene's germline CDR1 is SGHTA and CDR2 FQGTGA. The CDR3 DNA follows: TGTGCCAGCAGCTCCGGACAGGGCTCTGATGGCTACACCTTC. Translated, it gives CASSSGQGSDGYTF.

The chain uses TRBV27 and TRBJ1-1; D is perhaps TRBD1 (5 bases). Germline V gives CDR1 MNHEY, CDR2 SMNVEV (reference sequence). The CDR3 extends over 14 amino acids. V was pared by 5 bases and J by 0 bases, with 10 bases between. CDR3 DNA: TGTGCCAGCAGTGGGGGACTTTTGAACACTGAAGCTTTCTTT. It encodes CASSGGLLNTEAFF.

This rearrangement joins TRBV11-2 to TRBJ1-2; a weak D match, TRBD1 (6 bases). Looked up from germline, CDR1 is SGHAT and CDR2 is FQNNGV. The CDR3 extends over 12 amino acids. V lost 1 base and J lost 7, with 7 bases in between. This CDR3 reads CASSLGGLGYTF. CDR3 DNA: TGTGCCAGCAGCTTAGGGGGGCTTGGCTACACCTTC.

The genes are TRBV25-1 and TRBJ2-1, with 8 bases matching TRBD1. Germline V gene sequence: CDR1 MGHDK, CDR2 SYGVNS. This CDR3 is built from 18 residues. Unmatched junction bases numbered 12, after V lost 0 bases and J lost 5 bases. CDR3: CASSEYLWTGTFHNEQFF. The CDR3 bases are TGTGCCAGCAGTGAATATCTCTGGACAGGGACCTTTCACAATGAGCAGTTCTTC. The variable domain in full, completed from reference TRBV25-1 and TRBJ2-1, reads EADIYQTPRYLVIGTGKKITLECSQTMGHDKMYWYQQDPGMELHLIHYSYGVNSTEKGDLSSESTVSRIRTEHFPLTLESARPSHTSQYLCASSEYLWTGTFHNEQFFGPGTRLTVL.

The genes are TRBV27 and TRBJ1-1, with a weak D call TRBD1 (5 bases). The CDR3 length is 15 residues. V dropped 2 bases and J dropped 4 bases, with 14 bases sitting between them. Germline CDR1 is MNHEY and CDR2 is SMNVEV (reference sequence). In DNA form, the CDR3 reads TGTGCCAGCAGTTTAGGTCTAGGGGCAGTCACTGAAGCTTTCTTT. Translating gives CASSLGLGAVTEAFF.

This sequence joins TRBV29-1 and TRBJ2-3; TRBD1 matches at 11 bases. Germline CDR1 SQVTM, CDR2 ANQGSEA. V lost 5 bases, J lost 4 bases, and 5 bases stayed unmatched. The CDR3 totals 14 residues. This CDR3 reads CSVPGTGGPDTQYF. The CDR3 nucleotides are TGCAGCGTTCCCGGGACAGGGGGACCAGATACGCAGTATTTT.

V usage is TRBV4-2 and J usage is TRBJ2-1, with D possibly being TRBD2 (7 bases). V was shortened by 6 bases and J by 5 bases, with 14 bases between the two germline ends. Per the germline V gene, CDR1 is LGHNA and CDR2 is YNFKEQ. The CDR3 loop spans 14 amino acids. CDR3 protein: CASSEGGADNEQFF. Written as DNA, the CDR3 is TGTGCCAGCAGTGAAGGGGGGGCGGACAATGAGCAGTTCTTC.

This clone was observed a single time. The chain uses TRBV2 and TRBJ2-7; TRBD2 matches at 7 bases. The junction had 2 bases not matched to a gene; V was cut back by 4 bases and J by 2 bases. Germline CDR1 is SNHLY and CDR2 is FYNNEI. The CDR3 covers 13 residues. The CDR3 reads CASSAGGTYEQYF. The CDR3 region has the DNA TGTGCCAGCAGTGCGGGGGGAACCTACGAGCAGTACTTC.

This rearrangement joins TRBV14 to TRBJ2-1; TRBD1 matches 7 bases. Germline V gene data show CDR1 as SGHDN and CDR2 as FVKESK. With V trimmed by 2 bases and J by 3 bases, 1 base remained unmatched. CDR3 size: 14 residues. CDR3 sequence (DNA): TGTGCCAGCAGCCAAACAGGGGACTACAATGAGCAGTTCTTC. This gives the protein CASSQTGDYNEQFF.

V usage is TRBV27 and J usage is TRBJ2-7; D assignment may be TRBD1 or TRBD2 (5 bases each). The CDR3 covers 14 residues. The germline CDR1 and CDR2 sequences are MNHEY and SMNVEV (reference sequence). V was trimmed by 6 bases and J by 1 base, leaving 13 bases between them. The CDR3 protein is CASSLKGESYEQYF. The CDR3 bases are TGTGCCAGCAGCCTGAAAGGGGAGTCCTACGAGCAGTACTTC.

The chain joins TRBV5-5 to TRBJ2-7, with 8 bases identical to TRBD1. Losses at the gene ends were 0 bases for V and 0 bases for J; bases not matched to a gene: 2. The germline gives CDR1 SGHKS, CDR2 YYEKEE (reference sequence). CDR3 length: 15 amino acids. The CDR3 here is CASSLDRGSSYEQYF. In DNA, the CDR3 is TGTGCCAGCAGCTTGGACAGGGGGAGCTCCTACGAGCAGTACTTC.

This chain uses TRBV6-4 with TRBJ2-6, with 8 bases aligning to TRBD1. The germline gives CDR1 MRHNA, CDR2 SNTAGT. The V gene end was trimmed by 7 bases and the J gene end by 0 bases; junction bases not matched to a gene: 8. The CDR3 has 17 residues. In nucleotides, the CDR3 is TGTGCCAGCAATACGGGACAGGAGTGCTCTGGGGCCAACGTCCTGACTTTC. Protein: CASNTGQECSGANVLTF.

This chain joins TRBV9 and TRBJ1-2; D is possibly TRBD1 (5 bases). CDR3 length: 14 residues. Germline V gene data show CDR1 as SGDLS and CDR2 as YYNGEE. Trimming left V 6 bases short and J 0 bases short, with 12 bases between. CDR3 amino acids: CASTRDLSNYGYTF. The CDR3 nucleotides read TGTGCCAGCACCAGGGACCTATCTAACTATGGCTACACCTTC.

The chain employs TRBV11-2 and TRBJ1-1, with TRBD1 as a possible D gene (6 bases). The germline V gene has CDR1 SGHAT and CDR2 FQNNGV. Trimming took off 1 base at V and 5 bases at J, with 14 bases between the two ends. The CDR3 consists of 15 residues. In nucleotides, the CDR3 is TGTGCCAGCAGCTTAGGAATCCCGAGGGGGACTGAAGCTTTCTTT. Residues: CASSLGIPRGTEAFF.

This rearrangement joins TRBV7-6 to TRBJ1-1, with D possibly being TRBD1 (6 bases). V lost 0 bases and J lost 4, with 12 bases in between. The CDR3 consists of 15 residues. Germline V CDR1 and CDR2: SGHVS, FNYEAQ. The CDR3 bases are TGTGCCAGCAGCTTAGCTGAGGACAGTCTCACTGAAGCTTTCTTT. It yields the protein CASSLAEDSLTEAFF.

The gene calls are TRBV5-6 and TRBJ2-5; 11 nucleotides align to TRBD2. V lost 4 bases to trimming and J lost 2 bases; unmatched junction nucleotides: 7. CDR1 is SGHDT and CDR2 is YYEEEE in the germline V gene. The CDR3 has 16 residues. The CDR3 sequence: CASSAGTSGLQETQYF. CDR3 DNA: TGTGCCAGCAGCGCCGGGACTAGCGGACTACAAGAGACCCAGTACTTC.